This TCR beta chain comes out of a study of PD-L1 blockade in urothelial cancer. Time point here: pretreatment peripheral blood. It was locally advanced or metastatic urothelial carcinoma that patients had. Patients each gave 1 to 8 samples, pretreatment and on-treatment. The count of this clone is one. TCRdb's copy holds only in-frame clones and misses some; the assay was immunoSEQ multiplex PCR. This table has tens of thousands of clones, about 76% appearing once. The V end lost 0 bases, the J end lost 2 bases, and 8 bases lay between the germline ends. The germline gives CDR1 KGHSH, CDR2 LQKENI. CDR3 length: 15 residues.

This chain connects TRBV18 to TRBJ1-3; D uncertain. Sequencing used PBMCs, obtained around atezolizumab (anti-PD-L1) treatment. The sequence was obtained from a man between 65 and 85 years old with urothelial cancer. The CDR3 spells CASSPPSQTGNTIYF. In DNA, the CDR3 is TGTGCCAGCTCACCACCGTCACAAACTGGAAACACCATATATTTT.